This TCR beta chain was sequenced during a study of blood T cell repertoires in COVID-19. The wider study: Donors in the United States, Italy and Spain gave samples during acute or convalescent COVID-19. Sample material is recorded as cDNA or gDNA derived from T cells, B-cell-depleted T cells, or PBMCs.

The germline gives CDR1 SNHLY, CDR2 FYNNEI. The V and J ends lost 2 bases and 10 bases respectively, with 12 bases between them. The CDR3 totals 13 residues. The data were produced by immunoSEQ multiplex PCR, yet TCRdb's version contains in-frame clones alone and is incomplete. Here the sample spans 150,000 to 200,000 clones, about 86% being singletons. This clonotype was sampled from a woman aged 70-85 years with acute or convalescent COVID-19. This chain joins TRBV2 and TRBJ2-1; TRBD2 might be the D (6 bases). Sample: peripheral blood. CDR3 sequence: CASSELAEGEQFF. CDR3 coding DNA: TGTGCCAGCAGTGAATTGGCGGAGGGGGAGCAGTTCTTC.